This T cell receptor (beta chain) was retrieved from a study of cytomegalovirus exposure and HLA in healthy donors. It was with 60 Vbeta and 13 Jbeta primers that the PCR ran. Clones were sequenced by immunoSEQ multiplex PCR, and TCRdb holds only the in-frame ones, with some missing. Of over 90,000 clones in the sample, 60% to 80% were seen once. CDR3 size: 17 residues. Germline values: CDR1 ENHRY, CDR2 SYGVKD. The J segment lost 5 bases and the V segment lost 0 bases, leaving 7 bases of the junction unmatched. Study-level results: An analysis done earlier found most TCR beta V segments productive about 87% or about 30% of the time. The sole available immune exposure information was CMV serostatus. The study put 160 or so TCR beta chains on its list as cytomegalovirus-associated.

Healthy bone marrow donors made up the donors. This clone was counted a single time. What it recognizes is unknown. Sequences were obtained from PBMCs. The source is a man aged 50-60 years in good health and CMV-seropositive. The rearrangement uses TRBV10-3 and TRBJ2-3; 11 bases are shared with TRBD2. Written as DNA, the CDR3 is TGTGCCATCAGTGAGTCGATACTAGCGGGAGTTATAGATACGCAGTATTTT. Translating gives CAISESILAGVIDTQYF.